This T cell receptor beta chain was identified during a study of PD-1 blockade in classical Hodgkin lymphoma. Overall study results and limits: Lower baseline TCR diversity marked trial partial responders and progressors. Healthy donors reportedly exceeded newly diagnosed patients in baseline TCR diversity.

Stated time point: cycle 4 day 1 (C4D1), after 6 weeks of nivolumab. There was relapse after autologous stem cell transplantation in every patient, and there was variation in brentuximab vedotin exposure. The ends were cut back, 0 bases at V and 1 base at J, with 10 bases in the middle. The CDR3 contains 15 residues. The germline V gene encodes CDR1 MNHNY and CDR2 SVGAGI (reference sequence). Only in-frame clones appear in the TCRdb table, and some are missing; sequencing was by immunoSEQ multiplex PCR. The sample comprises tens of thousands of clones, almost 90% of which are singletons, and around 13% rests with the top ten. A word on this clone: Its cognate antigen is unknown.

Specimen: peripheral blood mononuclear cells (PBMCs), collected before the fourth cycle of nivolumab. This chain links TRBV6-6 with TRBJ2-7; D is possibly TRBD1 (7 bases). The sequence came from a human donor with classical Hodgkin lymphoma. The CDR3 spells CASSYSTGRSYEQYF. The CDR3 region has the DNA TGTGCCAGCAGTTACTCGACAGGGAGGTCCTACGAGCAGTACTTC.